What follows are 29 T cell receptor beta chains derived from one specimen sequenced in a study of PD-1 blockade in mismatch repair-deficient tumors. Time point given: roughly 9-day in vitro stimulation with candidate neoantigen peptide 5. The repertoire was sequenced with immunoSEQ multiplex PCR; TCRdb's copy has only in-frame clones and lacks some. The sample yields over 13,000 clones, approximately 80% seen once. No antigen has been identified for these receptors. Material: cells cultured in vitro, obtained from a patient treated with pembrolizumab. These TCRs come from an adult with mismatch repair-deficient cancer.

The chain has TRBV6-6 and TRBJ2-7, with 9 positions matching TRBD2. The V and J ends lost 0 bases and 6 bases, in that order; junction bases with no gene match: 9. The CDR3 totals 16 residues. Germline CDR1 MNHNY, CDR2 SVGAGI (reference sequence). In nucleotides, the CDR3 is TGTGCCAGCAGTTACTCGAGGATCGGGACTAGCATCGAGCAGTACTTC. Translated, it gives CASSYSRIGTSIEQYF.

The CDR3, as DNA: TGTGCCTGGAGTGCGGGACAGGGAAACTACGAGCAGTACTTC. This encodes CAWSAGQGNYEQYF. The rearrangement links TRBV30 to TRBJ2-7; TRBD1 agrees at 9 bases. This CDR3 contains 14 residues. V shed 1 base and J 3 bases; nucleotides not matched to a gene: 4. Germline CDR1 and CDR2: GTSNPN and SVGIG (reference sequence).

The chain links TRBV28 to TRBJ2-4, with 9 bases aligning to TRBD1. The CDR3 totals 18 residues. The ends lost 0 bases at V and 3 bases at J; junction bases unmatched: 9. Germline V CDR1 and CDR2: MDHEN, SYDVKM. CDR3 in amino acids: CASSLWQTGGKNKNIQYF. CDR3 nucleotide sequence: TGTGCCAGCAGTTTATGGCAGACAGGGGGTAAGAACAAAAACATTCAGTACTTC.

This clone was detected once. This chain joins TRBV7-9 and TRBJ2-3, with 11 bases aligning to TRBD2. V lost 4 bases, J lost 6 bases, and 9 bases stayed unmatched. Germline CDR1 is SEHNR and CDR2 is FQNEAQ (reference sequence). CDR3 size: 16 residues. CDR3 bases: TGTGCCAGCAGCTCGGGACTAGCGGAGGTGCTCGATACGCAGTATTTT. This encodes CASSSGLAEVLDTQYF.

This CDR3 reads CASSFSGGRYEQYF. CDR3 DNA sequence: TGTGCCAGCAGCTTTTCAGGTGGCAGGTACGAGCAGTACTTC. V and J are TRBV5-4 and TRBJ2-7; D gene unclear. Per germline, CDR1 SGHNT and CDR2 YYREEE (reference sequence). V shed 2 bases and J shed 4 bases, with 13 bases lying between them. This CDR3 has 14 amino acids. The full variable domain, with the rest looked up from reference TRBV5-4 and TRBJ2-7, is ETGVTQSPTHLIKTRGQQVTLRCSSQSGHNTVSWYQQALGQGPQFIFQYYREEENGRGNFPPRFSGLQFPNYSSELNVNALELDDSALYLCASSFSGGRYEQYFGPGTRLTVT.

The chain recombines TRBV27 with TRBJ1-1; D not certain. Trimming took 3 bases from V and 0 from J, leaving 5 bases between them. Looked up from germline, CDR1 is MNHEY and CDR2 is SMNVEV (reference sequence). The CDR3 loop spans 13 amino acids. Here the CDR3 reads CASSFSVNTEAFF. DNA of the CDR3: TGTGCCAGCAGTTTTTCGGTGAACACTGAAGCTTTCTTT.

This clone was found once. The J gene is TRBJ2-1, the V gene TRBV2; D perhaps matches TRBD2 (5 bases). Trimming left V 2 bases short and J 2 bases short, with 10 bases between. CDR3 length equals 15 residues. Germline values: CDR1 SNHLY, CDR2 FYNNEI. The CDR3 region has the DNA TGTGCCAGCAGTGAAAGAGCGGAGGCCTACAATGAGCAGTTCTTC. Translating it yields CASSERAEAYNEQFF.

The V call is TRBV2, the J call TRBJ2-7; 10 positions agree with TRBD1. CDR3 size: 14 residues. The ends lost 8 bases at V and 7 bases at J; junction bases unmatched: 11. Germline CDR1 is SNHLY and CDR2 is FYNNEI. The CDR3 is CASAAPGQGLEQYF. CDR3 DNA sequence: TGTGCCAGCGCGGCCCCGGGACAGGGGTTGGAGCAGTACTTC.

The chain carries TRBV6-5 and TRBJ1-3, with unresolved D. V shed 4 bases and J shed 2 bases, with 6 bases lying between them. Germline V gene sequence: CDR1 MNHEY, CDR2 SVGAGI. The CDR3 spans 13 residues. The CDR3 nucleotides are TGTGCCAGCAGTTTCAAAGCTGGAAACACCATATATTTT. Translation: CASSFKAGNTIYF.

The genes are TRBV5-5 and TRBJ1-1; D possibly corresponds to TRBD1 (6 bases). The V gene's germline CDR1 is SGHKS and CDR2 YYEKEE (reference sequence). V lost 7 bases and J 3 bases, leaving 13 bases between the germline ends. CDR3 length equals 13 residues. CDR3 region: CASALKGDTEAFF. In nucleotides, the CDR3 is TGTGCCAGCGCACTAAAGGGGGACACTGAAGCTTTCTTT.

The CDR3: CASSYRGQGKETQYF. CDR3 nucleotide sequence: TGTGCCAGCAGTTACCGGGGACAGGGGAAAGAGACCCAGTACTTC. The chain combines TRBV6-5 with TRBJ2-5; TRBD1 aligns across 10 bases. Trimming cost V 2 bases and J 3 bases; bases outside gene matches: 3. The CDR3 is 15 residues long. Germline V gene sequence: CDR1 MNHEY, CDR2 SVGAGI.

The genes are TRBV29-1 and TRBJ2-7; 9 bases are shared with TRBD1. Germline CDR1 is SQVTM and CDR2 is ANQGSEA. Germline trimming cut 6 bases from V and 4 bases from J; bases unmatched to any gene: 1. The CDR3 has 11 residues. CDR3 sequence (DNA): TGCAGCGTGACAGGGGGTTACGAGCAGTACTTC. Translating it yields CSVTGGYEQYF.

The rearrangement links TRBV7-3 to TRBJ2-2, with no clear D. Germline CDR1 reads SGHTA; CDR2 reads FQGTGA. The CDR3 has 15 residues. V lost 2 bases and J lost 2, with 9 bases in between. DNA of the CDR3: TGTGCCAGCAGCTTACGGCCACCCAACACCGGGGAGCTGTTTTTT. Its protein is CASSLRPPNTGELFF.

This clone has only one observation. V gene TRBV5-1 combines with J gene TRBJ1-1; no reliable D call. This CDR3 region has 13 residues. Trimming left V 1 base short and J 2 bases short, with 6 bases between. Germline V CDR1 and CDR2: SGHRS, YFSETQ. CDR3 amino acids: CASSLTTNTEAFF. The CDR3, as DNA: TGCGCCAGCAGCTTGACGACCAACACTGAAGCTTTCTTT. The variable domain in full, completed from reference TRBV5-1 and TRBJ1-1, reads KAGVTQTPRYLIKTRGQQVTLSCSPISGHRSVSWYQQTPGQGLQFLFEYFSETQRNKGNFPGRFSGRQFSNSRSEMNVSTLELGDSALYLCASSLTTNTEAFFGQGTRLTVV.

CDR3: CASSIGQGPYEQYF. The CDR3 DNA sequence: TGTGCCAGCAGTATCGGACAGGGTCCCTACGAGCAGTACTTC. The rearrangement joins TRBV28 to TRBJ2-5; 8 nucleotides line up with TRBD1. The end of the DNA aligns better with TRBJ2-7, so the J call may be wrong. Germline V CDR1 and CDR2: MDHEN, SYDVKM. The CDR3 is 14 amino acids.

The chain employs TRBV9 and TRBJ2-5, with 8 bases identical to TRBD2. V was clipped by 0 bases and J by 0 bases; unmatched bases: 7. The CDR3 extends over 17 amino acids. Germline V gene sequence: CDR1 SGDLS, CDR2 YYNGEE. The CDR3 coding sequence is TGTGCCAGCAGCGTAGGAGGTTCTAGCGGGTACCAAGAGACCCAGTACTTC. Translated: CASSVGGSSGYQETQYF. Looking up the rest from reference TRBV9 and TRBJ2-5 gives the full variable domain: DSGVTQTPKHLITATGQRVTLRCSPRSGDLSVYWYQQSLDQGLQFLIQYYNGEERAKGNILERFSAQQFPDLHSELNLSSLELGDSALYFCASSVGGSSGYQETQYFGPGTRLLVL.

The chain links TRBV5-1 to TRBJ1-6; 10 bases agree with TRBD1. CDR1 is SGHRS and CDR2 is YFSETQ in the germline V gene. V shed 3 bases and J 8 bases; nucleotides not matched to a gene: 2. CDR3 length equals 14 residues. CDR3 DNA sequence: TGCGCCAGCAGCTCGGACAGGGGGGATTCACCCCTCCACTTT. It is translated as CASSSDRGDSPLHF.

The rearrangement links TRBV10-1 to TRBJ2-3; 7 bases are shared with TRBD2. V gave up 8 bases and J gave up 4 bases; unmatched junction bases: 6. Per germline, CDR1 WNHNN and CDR2 SYGVQD (reference sequence). The CDR3 runs 13 residues. This chain's CDR3 is CASSAGTPDTQYF. The DNA for the CDR3 is TGCGCCAGCTCAGCGGGAACCCCAGATACGCAGTATTTT.

V gene TRBV28 combines with J gene TRBJ2-3; 9 bases are a match to TRBD1. Germline trimming cut 10 bases from V and 3 bases from J; bases unmatched to any gene: 5. CDR1 and CDR2 (germline): MDHEN, SYDVKM. The CDR3 covers 13 residues. CDR3 DNA: TGTGCCACCCTACAGGGGGCAACAGATACGCAGTATTTT. This codes for CATLQGATDTQYF.

J is TRBJ1-4 and V is TRBV18; the D is unclear. CDR3 length equals 15 residues. CDR1 and CDR2 from the germline V gene are KGHSH and LQKENI. Trimming pared 3 bases from V and 8 bases from J, leaving 16 bases between. The CDR3 sequence: CASSPGEGRREKLFF. The CDR3 region has the DNA TGTGCCAGCTCACCCGGGGAGGGCCGGAGAGAAAAACTGTTTTTT.

In DNA form, the CDR3 reads TGTGCCAGCAGTTTGCCTAACTATGGCTACACCTTC. Amino acid sequence: CASSLPNYGYTF. The J gene is TRBJ1-2, the V gene TRBV28; D uncertain. Trimming removed 3 bases at V and 0 bases at J, with 2 bases between. Germline CDR1 is MDHEN and CDR2 is SYDVKM. The CDR3 has 12 residues.

The V and J genes are TRBV6-5 and TRBJ2-3, with 7 nucleotides matching TRBD2. The V gene's germline CDR1 is MNHEY and CDR2 SVGAGI. This CDR3 has 14 residues. Germline trimming cut 2 bases from V and 10 bases from J; bases unmatched to any gene: 9. CDR3 DNA sequence: TGTGCCAGCAGTTACGAGGCTAGCGGAAGTTCGCAGTATTTT. As protein: CASSYEASGSSQYF.

CDR3 nucleotides: TGTGCCAGCGGAAAACGTGGACCAAGAGACTATGGCTACACCTTC. Its protein is CASGKRGPRDYGYTF. J is TRBJ1-2 and V is TRBV6-5; D remains ambiguous. Trimming shortened V by 8 bases and J by 3 bases, and 19 bases separated the two germline ends. There are 15 residues in the CDR3. Germline CDR1 and CDR2: MNHEY and SVGAGI.

The chain employs TRBV5-1 and TRBJ2-6; no clear D. The germline V and J ends were trimmed by 1 base and 0 bases, with 5 bases remaining between them. Looked up from germline, CDR1 is SGHRS and CDR2 is YFSETQ. CDR3 size: 15 residues. Here the CDR3 reads CASSLTTSGANVLTF. The DNA of the CDR3 is TGCGCCAGCAGCTTGACCACCTCTGGGGCCAACGTCCTGACTTTC.

The genes are TRBV6-6 and TRBJ2-5, with 7 bases identical to TRBD2. Germline V gene sequence: CDR1 MNHNY, CDR2 SVGAGI (reference sequence). This CDR3 region has 15 residues. The J segment lost 3 bases and the V segment lost 2 bases, leaving 6 bases of the junction unmatched. The CDR3 sequence: CASSYEGGPKETQYF. CDR3 nucleotide sequence: TGTGCCAGCAGTTACGAGGGAGGGCCAAAAGAGACCCAGTACTTC.

The chain links TRBV28 to TRBJ1-5; D not resolved. V was pared by 6 bases and J by 3 bases, with 15 bases between. CDR3 size: 15 residues. Germline V gene data show CDR1 as MDHEN and CDR2 as SYDVKM. The CDR3 DNA reads as TGTGCCAGCAGCTTCAGGCGGAGCGTCAATCAGCCCCAGCATTTT. It encodes CASSFRRSVNQPQHF.

The chain uses TRBV7-2 and TRBJ2-1; D tentatively fits TRBD1 or TRBD2 (5 bases each). This CDR3 has 17 amino acids. The V gene lost 5 bases and the J gene lost 0 bases, with 17 bases spanning the gap. CDR1 and CDR2 (germline): SGHTA, FQGNSA. Written as DNA, the CDR3 is TGTGCCAGCAGCCCCCCGGGGCTAGTCAACTCCTACAATGAGCAGTTCTTC. Translation: CASSPPGLVNSYNEQFF.

The chain couples TRBV6-1 to TRBJ1-1; D gene unclear. The V end was cut by 0 bases, the J end by 7 bases, with 9 bases between. The length of the CDR3 is 13 residues. Germline CDR1 MNHNS, CDR2 SASEGT. The CDR3 sequence: CASSEAGRDEAFF. CDR3 sequence (DNA): TGTGCCAGCAGTGAAGCGGGGAGGGATGAAGCTTTCTTT.

This chain links TRBV6-5 with TRBJ2-7, with TRBD2 identical over 9 bases. Germline V gene sequence: CDR1 MNHEY, CDR2 SVGAGI. The CDR3 consists of 15 residues. The trim removed 0 bases at V and 7 bases at J, leaving 7 bases unmatched. The CDR3, as DNA: TGTGCCAGCAGTTACTCGACTAGCGGCACGAGGGAGCAGTACTTC. Amino acids: CASSYSTSGTREQYF.